The 11 T cell receptor beta chains in this list originate from one sample, sequenced in a study of identical twins. TCRdb analysed the 5' RACE reads with MiXCR anew, one entry per CDR3 protein. The sample holds fewer than 500,000 distinct CDR3 sequences; 13% to 15% are singletons and the top ten take about 0.97%. These data are also associated with another study on yellow fever vaccine responses in identical twins.

Material for sequencing was CD4+ T cells sorted from blood. These receptors all stem from a woman aged 18 to 35 in good health.

The chain carries TRBV10-3 and TRBJ2-7, with 11 bases matching TRBD1. V shed 5 bases and J 3 bases; nucleotides not matched to a gene: 3. Germline V lookup: CDR1 ENHRY, CDR2 SYGVKD. This CDR3 is built from 14 residues. The CDR3 nucleotides read TGTGCCATCAGTCGGACAGGGGGCAACTACGAGCAGTACTTC. Translated: CAISRTGGNYEQYF.

The chain carries TRBV3-1 and TRBJ2-5; TRBD2 matches 8 bases. Germline CDR1 LGHDT, CDR2 YNNKEL (reference sequence). J was trimmed by 7 bases and V by 7 bases; bases with no gene match: 11. The CDR3 contains 14 residues. The CDR3 DNA reads TGTGCCAGCAAAGCGGGGGCCGCGGGAGGGACCCAGTACTTC. It yields the protein CASKAGAAGGTQYF.

This clonotype has more than one count but fewer than ten. V usage is TRBV9 and J usage is TRBJ2-5; TRBD1 agrees at 7 bases. CDR3 size: 16 residues. Per germline, CDR1 SGDLS and CDR2 YYNGEE. The trim removed 1 base at V and 5 bases at J, leaving 11 bases unmatched. CDR3 sequence (DNA): TGTGCCAGCAGCGTAAAAGGGGACAGAATCTCGGAGACCCAGTACTTC. It specifies CASSVKGDRISETQYF.

This clonotype was seen a few times. The chain employs TRBV7-9 and TRBJ2-4; TRBD1 matches 10 bases. CDR1 is SEHNR and CDR2 is FQNEAQ in the germline V gene (reference sequence). With V trimmed by 5 bases and J by 7 bases, 14 bases remained unmatched. The CDR3 is 17 residues long. CDR3 nucleotides: TGTGCCAGCAGCCCCGGGACAGGGGCCGATTTTTTGAACATTCAGTACTTC. Translated, it gives CASSPGTGADFLNIQYF.

The chain is built from TRBV24-1 and TRBJ2-5; a possible D gene is TRBD2 (6 bases). CDR1 and CDR2 (germline): KGHDR, SFDVKD. V gave up 10 bases and J gave up 5 bases, with 16 bases separating them. The CDR3 is made up of 13 amino acids. For the CDR3, the DNA is TGTGCCACTTCCCGGGACTCTTACGAGACCCAGTACTTC. This translates into CATSRDSYETQYF.

This clonotype turned up a few times. Here the CDR3 DNA reads TGTGCCAGCAGTTTCCGTGGGGGGGGCCGAGAGACCCAGTACTTC. This translates into CASSFRGGGRETQYF. The chain uses TRBV27 and TRBJ2-5; tentatively, D is TRBD2 (7 bases). V was pared by 3 bases and J by 4 bases, with 15 bases between. Germline assignment: CDR1 MNHEY and CDR2 SMNVEV (reference sequence). This CDR3 is 15 amino acids long.

This rearrangement joins TRBV6-5 to TRBJ2-7; 9 bases map to TRBD2. After removal of 4 bases from V and 5 bases from J, the junction contained 9 bases not matched to a gene. This CDR3 region has 15 residues. Germline CDR1 is MNHEY and CDR2 is SVGAGI. The CDR3 DNA is TGTGCCAGCAGTTCCGTACTAGCGGGTTACAACGAGCAGTACTTC. Protein sequence: CASSSVLAGYNEQYF.

The CDR3 protein is CASSIWGDESFTDTQYF. For the CDR3, the DNA is TGTGCCAGCTCAATATGGGGTGATGAGTCGTTCACAGATACGCAGTATTTT. The chain has TRBV18 and TRBJ2-3; D ambiguous. V was pared by 5 bases and J by 2 bases, with 20 bases between. CDR1 is KGHSH and CDR2 is LQKENI in the germline V gene. The CDR3 runs to 17 residues.

In its sample, this clonotype was seen a few times. This chain links TRBV7-2 with TRBJ2-1; tentatively, D is TRBD2 (5 bases). The CDR3 has 13 residues. CDR1 and CDR2 from the germline V gene are SGHTA and FQGNSA. The germline V and J ends were trimmed by 4 bases and 15 bases, with 19 bases remaining between them. CDR3 coding DNA: TGTGCCAGCAGCTACGCCGACTCCCGAGGGCGGTTCTTC. This sequence encodes CASSYADSRGRFF.

The table lists this clonotype with a few counts. The rearrangement links TRBV6-4 to TRBJ1-5; D unresolved. Germline-derived CDR1 and CDR2 are MRHNA and SNTAGT. This CDR3 has 15 residues. The V and J ends lost 4 bases and 1 base respectively, with 11 bases between them. In DNA form, the CDR3 reads TGTGCCAGCAGTGGAGAAGGCGGAAGCAATCAGCCCCAGCATTTT. This sequence encodes CASSGEGGSNQPQHF.

This clonotype was detected many times. The chain joins TRBV20-1 to TRBJ1-2, with TRBD1 identical over 7 bases. The CDR3 consists of 14 residues. Germline CDR1 is DFQATT and CDR2 is SNEGSKA (reference sequence). Trimming removed 5 bases from V and 8 bases from J; junction bases left unmatched: 14. This CDR3 is CSARREPRRGGYTF. CDR3 nucleotides: TGCAGTGCTCGGCGGGAACCTCGCAGGGGGGGCTACACCTTC.